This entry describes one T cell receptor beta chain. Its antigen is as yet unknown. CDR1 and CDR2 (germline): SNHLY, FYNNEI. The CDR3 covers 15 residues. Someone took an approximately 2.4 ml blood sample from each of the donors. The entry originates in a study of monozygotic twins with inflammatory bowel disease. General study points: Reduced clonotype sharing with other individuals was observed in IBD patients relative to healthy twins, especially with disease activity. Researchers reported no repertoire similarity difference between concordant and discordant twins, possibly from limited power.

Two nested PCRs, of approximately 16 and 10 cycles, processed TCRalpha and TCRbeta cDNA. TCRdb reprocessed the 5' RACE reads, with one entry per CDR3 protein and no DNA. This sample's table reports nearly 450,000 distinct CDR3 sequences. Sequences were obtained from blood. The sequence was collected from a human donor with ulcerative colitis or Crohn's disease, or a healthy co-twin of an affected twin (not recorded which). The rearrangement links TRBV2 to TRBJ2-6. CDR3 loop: CASTNSFSGANVLTF.